This TCR beta chain was sequenced in a study of blood T cell repertoires in COVID-19. Background on the study: The cDNA or gDNA used as material had been derived from T cells, B-cell-depleted T cells, or PBMCs.

Deletions cut 2 bases from V and 4 bases from J, with 9 bases between. This CDR3 comprises 13 residues. Germline V gene data show CDR1 as SGHNT and CDR2 as YYREEE (reference sequence). In the study's own analysis: Estimation of nucleated cell counts was performed using reference gene primer amplification. This table comes from immunoSEQ multiplex PCR, and its TCRdb copy is limited to in-frame clones, with some not included. From that table come the V and J calls and clone size; the DNA was used to work out D and trimming. The repertoire holds 150,000 to 250,000 clones, with around 79% as singletons. This clone was found many times.

Sequenced input: peripheral blood. The chain has TRBV5-4 and TRBJ1-2; no reliable D call. The clonotype originates from a woman in her 40s with COVID-19, enrolled during active disease. CDR3 in DNA: TGTGCCAGCAGCTTCCTTACCAGCTATGGCTACACCTTC. Its translation is CASSFLTSYGYTF.